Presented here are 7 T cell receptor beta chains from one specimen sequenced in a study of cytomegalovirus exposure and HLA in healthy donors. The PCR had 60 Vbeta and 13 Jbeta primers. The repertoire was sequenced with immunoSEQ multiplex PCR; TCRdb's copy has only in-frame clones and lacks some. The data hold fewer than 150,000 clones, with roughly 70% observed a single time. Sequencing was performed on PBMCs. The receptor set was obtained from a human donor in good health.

The DNA of the CDR3 is TGTGCCAGCAGTCCCCACGGGACACTCACCTACACAGATACGCAGTATTTT. It specifies CASSPHGTLTYTDTQYF. The chain couples TRBV28 to TRBJ2-3, with D tentatively TRBD1 (6 bases). This CDR3 has 17 amino acids. V gave up 5 bases and J gave up 2 bases, with 20 bases separating them. From germline, CDR1 is MDHEN and CDR2 SYDVKM.

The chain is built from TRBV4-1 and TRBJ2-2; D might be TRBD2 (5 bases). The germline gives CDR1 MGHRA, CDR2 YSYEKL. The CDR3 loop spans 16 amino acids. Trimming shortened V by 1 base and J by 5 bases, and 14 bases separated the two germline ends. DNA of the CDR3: TGCGCCAGCAGCCAAGGTGAGGGAAAGTGGACCGGGGAGCTGTTTTTT. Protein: CASSQGEGKWTGELFF.

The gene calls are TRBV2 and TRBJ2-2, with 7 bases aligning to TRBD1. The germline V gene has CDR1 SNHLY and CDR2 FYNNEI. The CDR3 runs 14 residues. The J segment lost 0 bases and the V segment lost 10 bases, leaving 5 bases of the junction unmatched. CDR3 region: CATRQGTNTGELFF. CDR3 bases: TGTGCCACCCGACAGGGAACGAACACCGGGGAGCTGTTTTTT.

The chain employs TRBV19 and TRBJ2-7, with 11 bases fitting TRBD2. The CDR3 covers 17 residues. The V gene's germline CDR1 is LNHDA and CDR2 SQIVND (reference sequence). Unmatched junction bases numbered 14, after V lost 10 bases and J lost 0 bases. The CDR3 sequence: CATWGPSGTSGSYEQYF. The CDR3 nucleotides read TGTGCCACCTGGGGCCCGTCAGGGACTAGCGGCTCCTACGAGCAGTACTTC. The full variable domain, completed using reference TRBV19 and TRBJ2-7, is DGGITQSPKYLFRKEGQNVTLSCEQNLNHDAMYWYRQDPGQGLRLIYYSQIVNDFQKGDIAEGYSVSREKKESFPLTVTSAQKNPTAFYLCATWGPSGTSGSYEQYFGPGTRLTVT.

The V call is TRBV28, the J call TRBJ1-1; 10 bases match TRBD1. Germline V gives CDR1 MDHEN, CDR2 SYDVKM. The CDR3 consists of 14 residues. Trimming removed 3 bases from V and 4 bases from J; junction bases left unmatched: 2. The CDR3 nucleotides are TGTGCCAGCAGTTTCCGGACAGGGGGCACTGAAGCTTTCTTT. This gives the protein CASSFRTGGTEAFF.

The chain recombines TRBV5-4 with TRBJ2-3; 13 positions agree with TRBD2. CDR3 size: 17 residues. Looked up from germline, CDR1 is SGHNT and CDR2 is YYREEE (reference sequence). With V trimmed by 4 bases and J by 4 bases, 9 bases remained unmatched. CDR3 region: CASSQGTSGNGADTQYF. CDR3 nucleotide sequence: TGTGCCAGCAGCCAAGGGACTAGCGGGAATGGTGCAGATACGCAGTATTTT. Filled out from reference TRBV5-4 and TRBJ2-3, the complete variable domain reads ETGVTQSPTHLIKTRGQQVTLRCSSQSGHNTVSWYQQALGQGPQFIFQYYREEENGRGNFPPRFSGLQFPNYSSELNVNALELDDSALYLCASSQGTSGNGADTQYFGPGTRLTVL.

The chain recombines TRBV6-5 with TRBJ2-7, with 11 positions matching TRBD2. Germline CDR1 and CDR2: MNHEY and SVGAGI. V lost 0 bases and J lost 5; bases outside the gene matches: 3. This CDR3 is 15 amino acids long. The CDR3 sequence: CASSYSGLAANEQYF. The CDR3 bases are TGTGCCAGCAGTTACTCGGGACTAGCGGCCAACGAGCAGTACTTC.